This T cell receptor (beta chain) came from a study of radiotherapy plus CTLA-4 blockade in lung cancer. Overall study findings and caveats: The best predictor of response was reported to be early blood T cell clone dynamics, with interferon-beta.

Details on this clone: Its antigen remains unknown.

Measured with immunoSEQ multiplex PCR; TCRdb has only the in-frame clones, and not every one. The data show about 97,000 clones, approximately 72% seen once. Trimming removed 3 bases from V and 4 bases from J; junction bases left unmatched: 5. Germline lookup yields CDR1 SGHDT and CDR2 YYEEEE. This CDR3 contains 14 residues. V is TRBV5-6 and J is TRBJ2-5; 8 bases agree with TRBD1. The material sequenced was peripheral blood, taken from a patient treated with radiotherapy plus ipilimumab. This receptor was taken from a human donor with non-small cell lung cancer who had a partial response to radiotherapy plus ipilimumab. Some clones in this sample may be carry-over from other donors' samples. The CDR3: CASSYGQGGETQYF. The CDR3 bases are TGTGCCAGCAGCTACGGACAGGGCGGAGAGACCCAGTACTTC.